This T cell receptor beta chain came from a study of T cell responses to AZD1222 COVID-19 vaccine. V dropped 6 bases and J dropped 0 bases, with 9 bases sitting between them. In germline, CDR1 is MNHEY, CDR2 SVGEGT. The CDR3 loop spans 15 amino acids. Generated by immunoSEQ multiplex PCR, the TCRdb table keeps only in-frame clones and is missing some. The sample lists 150,000 to 200,000 clones; about 90% were seen once. The input for sequencing was peripheral blood, taken on day 0 of AZD1222 vaccination. This sequence originates from an adult in good health. V usage is TRBV6-2 or TRBV6-3 and J usage is TRBJ2-6, with D unclear. CDR3 DNA sequence: TGTGCCAGCAGCGTTGAAATCTCTGGGGCCAACGTCCTGACTTTC. Residues: CASSVEISGANVLTF.